The 32 T cell receptor beta chains reported below all come from one sample, sequenced in a study of blood T cell repertoires in COVID-19. This table comes from immunoSEQ multiplex PCR, and its TCRdb copy is limited to in-frame clones, with some not included. Of around 250,000 clones in the sample, around 87% were seen once. Specimen: PBMCs or T cells enriched from blood (not recorded which). The receptors shown here come from a woman in her 50s who had recovered from COVID-19.

The V call is TRBV3-1 (or the pseudogene TRBV3-2), the J call TRBJ1-1; 7 nucleotides agree with TRBD1. CDR1 LGHDT and CDR2 YNNKEL come from the germline V gene (reference sequence). This CDR3 is built from 15 residues. Losses at the gene ends were 2 bases for V and 1 base for J; bases not matched to a gene: 4. CDR3 in amino acids: CASSQRDRRNTEAFF. The CDR3 region has the DNA TGTGCCAGCAGCCAACGGGACAGACGGAACACTGAAGCTTTCTTT.

J is TRBJ2-3 and V is TRBV27, with TRBD2 matching 9 bases. With V trimmed by 6 bases and J by 2 bases, 9 bases remained unmatched. Germline CDR1 is MNHEY and CDR2 is SMNVEV (reference sequence). This CDR3 contains 16 residues. The CDR3 sequence: CASRGGRASTTDTQYF. CDR3 in DNA: TGTGCCAGCAGGGGCGGGAGGGCCAGTACCACAGATACGCAGTATTTT.

The chain joins TRBV4-1 to TRBJ2-5; the match to TRBD2 covers 13 bases. Germline-derived CDR1 and CDR2 are MGHRA and YSYEKL. There are 16 residues in the CDR3. J gave up 1 base and V 5 bases, and 4 bases lay outside the gene matches. CDR3 DNA: TGCGCCAGCAGCAGTACTAGCGGGAGGGCCCAAGAGACCCAGTACTTC. It encodes CASSSTSGRAQETQYF.

The genes are TRBV18 and TRBJ2-7, with a possible D match to TRBD1 (6 bases). Germline V gives CDR1 KGHSH, CDR2 LQKENI. V lost 4 bases, J lost 3 bases, and 10 bases lay in between. This CDR3 has 13 amino acids. CDR3 DNA: TGTGCCAGCTCACAAGGGGGTCTCTACGAGCAGTACTTC. Encoded protein: CASSQGGLYEQYF.

The rearrangement uses TRBV14 and TRBJ1-1; no firm D call. There are 14 residues in the CDR3. Germline V gene sequence: CDR1 SGHDN, CDR2 FVKESK. Trimming pared 3 bases from V and 5 bases from J, leaving 13 bases between. Here the CDR3 reads CASSHMTRGTEAFF. Here the CDR3 DNA reads TGTGCCAGCAGCCACATGACGCGAGGGACTGAAGCTTTCTTT.

This clone was seen a few times. CDR3 nucleotides: TGTGCCAGCAACCCCCGGGACAGGGCGATCGCTGCCCCGTTCTTC. It codes for CASNPRDRAIAAPFF. The V and J genes are TRBV28 and TRBJ2-1; the match to TRBD1 covers 9 bases. This CDR3 contains 15 residues. V shed 7 bases, J shed 15 bases, and the junction held 19 bases outside the gene matches. Germline V lookup: CDR1 MDHEN, CDR2 SYDVKM.

A few counts support this clone. The genes are TRBV3-1 (or the pseudogene TRBV3-2) and TRBJ2-5; the match to TRBD2 covers 12 bases. This CDR3 has 18 residues. In germline, CDR1 is LGHDT, CDR2 YNNKEL (reference sequence). With V trimmed by 5 bases and J by 5 bases, 15 bases remained unmatched. Here the CDR3 DNA reads TGTGCCAGCAGCTCCTTGGTCCCTAGCGGGAGGGCCTTGGAGACCCAGTACTTC. It translates to CASSSLVPSGRALETQYF.

This CDR3 is CATAPLDRVNQPQHF. In DNA form, the CDR3 reads TGTGCCACCGCCCCACTCGACAGGGTAAATCAGCCCCAGCATTTT. The chain joins TRBV24-1 to TRBJ1-5; 7 bases are a match to TRBD1. The germline CDR1 and CDR2 sequences are KGHDR and SFDVKD. Losses at the gene ends were 9 bases for V and 4 bases for J; bases not matched to a gene: 11. This CDR3 has 15 amino acids.

The chain employs TRBV7-3 and TRBJ2-3; 8 nucleotides agree with TRBD2. The J segment lost 1 base and the V segment lost 1 base, leaving 4 bases of the junction unmatched. Per germline, CDR1 SGHTA and CDR2 FQGTGA. The CDR3 totals 16 residues. CDR3 coding DNA: TGTGCCAGCAGCTTAAATCCAGCGGGAGGCACAGATACGCAGTATTTT. Encoded protein: CASSLNPAGGTDTQYF. Filled out from reference TRBV7-3 and TRBJ2-3, the complete variable domain reads GAGVSQTPSNKVTEKGKYVELRCDPISGHTALYWYRQSLGQGPEFLIYFQGTGAADDSGLPNDRFFAVRPEGSVSTLKIQRTERGDSAVYLCASSLNPAGGTDTQYFGPGTRLTVL.

The sample holds a few counts of this clone. V is TRBV19 and J is TRBJ1-2; 12 positions match TRBD1. Germline values: CDR1 LNHDA, CDR2 SQIVND (reference sequence). Trimming at V came to 3 bases and at J to 6 bases, leaving 2 bases not matched to a gene. The CDR3 runs to 14 residues. In DNA form, the CDR3 reads TGTGCCAGTAGTATGGGACAGGGGGCTCATGGCTACACCTTC. Translated, it gives CASSMGQGAHGYTF.

This clone was detected only once. This rearrangement joins TRBV7-9 to TRBJ2-1, with TRBD2 matching over 7 bases. This CDR3 contains 15 residues. CDR1 SEHNR and CDR2 FQNEAQ come from the germline V gene (reference sequence). J lost 3 bases, V lost 5 bases, and 7 bases had no gene match. CDR3 protein: CASSTGLVGYNEQFF. CDR3 nucleotide sequence: TGTGCCAGCAGCACAGGACTAGTAGGCTACAATGAGCAGTTCTTC.

This chain links TRBV6-2 or TRBV6-3 with TRBJ1-2; 8 positions match TRBD1. Looked up from germline, CDR1 is MNHEY and CDR2 is SVGEGT. Trimming at V came to 4 bases and at J to 2 bases, leaving 6 bases not matched to a gene. This CDR3 region has 15 residues. The CDR3 nucleotides are TGTGCCAGCAGTTCCCCTCGGACAGGGAACTATGGCTACACCTTC. It translates to CASSSPRTGNYGYTF.

The V gene is TRBV7-2, the J gene TRBJ2-7; a weak D match, TRBD2 (7 bases). This CDR3 comprises 14 residues. Per germline, CDR1 SGHTA and CDR2 FQGNSA. Trimming pared 6 bases from V and 6 bases from J, leaving 18 bases between. The CDR3 coding sequence is TGTGCCAGCAGTCTAACGGGGGCGGGAGTCGAGCAGTACTTC. It encodes CASSLTGAGVEQYF.

V and J are TRBV10-3 and TRBJ2-5, with 8 bases that match TRBD1. J was trimmed by 5 bases and V by 6 bases; bases with no gene match: 2. Germline CDR1 and CDR2: ENHRY and SYGVKD. This CDR3 is built from 12 residues. CDR3 coding DNA: TGTGCCATCAGCGGGACAGGCGAGACCCAGTACTTC. The encoded protein is CAISGTGETQYF.

J is TRBJ1-1 and V is TRBV4-1; 11 nucleotides match TRBD1. From germline, CDR1 is MGHRA and CDR2 YSYEKL. V was pared by 4 bases and J by 4 bases, with 5 bases of the junction left unmatched. This CDR3 is 15 amino acids long. In DNA form, the CDR3 reads TGCGCCAGCAGCCTAGGACAGGGGGCGACCACTGAAGCTTTCTTT. Encoded protein: CASSLGQGATTEAFF.

V gene TRBV27 combines with J gene TRBJ2-7; 9 positions agree with TRBD1. The length of the CDR3 is 14 residues. Losses at the gene ends were 4 bases for V and 2 bases for J; bases not matched to a gene: 3. Germline lookup yields CDR1 MNHEY and CDR2 SMNVEV (reference sequence). The CDR3 loop reads CASSYRGPTYEQYF. The CDR3 DNA reads TGTGCCAGCAGTTACAGGGGGCCCACCTACGAGCAGTACTTC.

The CDR3 spells CASGTGSPLHF. Written as DNA, the CDR3 is TGTGCCAGCGGCACGGGGTCACCCCTCCACTTT. This sequence joins TRBV14 and TRBJ1-6, with D unresolved. The CDR3 extends over 11 amino acids. Germline V gene lookup returns CDR1 SGHDN and CDR2 FVKESK. Trimming took 8 bases from V and 10 from J, leaving 9 bases between them.

The V call is TRBV7-3, the J call TRBJ2-7; 8 bases are a match to TRBD2. Unmatched junction bases numbered 5, after V lost 5 bases and J lost 2 bases. Germline assignment: CDR1 SGHTA and CDR2 FQGTGA. This CDR3 contains 14 residues. The CDR3 DNA follows: TGTGCCAGCAGCACTCTAGCGGGCCCCTACGAGCAGTACTTC. This sequence encodes CASSTLAGPYEQYF.

The rearrangement links TRBV14 to TRBJ1-6; tentative D call: TRBD1 (5 bases). Germline assignment: CDR1 SGHDN and CDR2 FVKESK. Trimming removed 4 bases at V and 5 bases at J, with 18 bases between. The CDR3 length is 17 residues. The CDR3 loop reads CASSLIQGGRDNSPLHF. Here the CDR3 DNA reads TGTGCCAGCAGCCTAATCCAGGGCGGTCGGGATAATTCACCCCTCCACTTT.

This clone was recorded a few times. The rearrangement uses TRBV27 and TRBJ2-7; D is unresolved. Germline V gene sequence: CDR1 MNHEY, CDR2 SMNVEV (reference sequence). Trimming removed 2 bases from V and 5 bases from J, with 10 bases in between. The CDR3 is made up of 13 amino acids. Here the CDR3 DNA reads TGTGCCAGCAGTTTAAGCAATTCCCACGAGCAGTACTTC. It encodes CASSLSNSHEQYF.

In DNA, the CDR3 is TGTGCCAGCAGCTTAATTAATCCCACAGATACGCAGTATTTT. Translation: CASSLINPTDTQYF. This chain uses TRBV7-2 with TRBJ2-3; D remains unclear. Germline CDR1 and CDR2: SGHTA and FQGNSA. V was pared by 2 bases and J by 2 bases, with 8 bases between. The CDR3 is 14 amino acids. Complete variable domain (other parts from reference TRBV7-2 and TRBJ2-3): GAGVSQSPSNKVTEKGKDVELRCDPISGHTALYWYRQSLGQGLEFLIYFQGNSAPDKSGLPSDRFSAERTGGSVSTLTIQRTQQEDSAVYLCASSLINPTDTQYFGPGTRLTVL.

The chain recombines TRBV30 with TRBJ2-3; a weak D match, TRBD2 (5 bases). Trimming took 8 bases from V and 2 from J, leaving 11 bases between them. The CDR3 covers 12 residues. The germline V gene encodes CDR1 GTSNPN and CDR2 SVGIG (reference sequence). CDR3 nucleotide sequence: TGTGCCGGTACTAGGTTCACAGATACGCAGTATTTT. Encoded protein: CAGTRFTDTQYF.

This clone was counted a few times. The chain carries TRBV27 and TRBJ1-1; the match to TRBD1 covers 7 bases. This CDR3 has 16 residues. Trimming at V came to 0 bases and at J to 6 bases, leaving 10 bases not matched to a gene. From germline, CDR1 is MNHEY and CDR2 SMNVEV (reference sequence). Written as DNA, the CDR3 is TGTGCCAGCAGTTTATCGGAAAACAGGGGACCCTCTGAAGCTTTCTTT. It encodes CASSLSENRGPSEAFF.

The rearrangement joins TRBV6-4 to TRBJ2-1, with 7 bases lining up with TRBD2. This CDR3 is built from 13 residues. The J segment lost 8 bases and the V segment lost 2 bases, leaving 3 bases of the junction unmatched. From germline, CDR1 is MRHNA and CDR2 SNTAGT. This chain's CDR3 is CASSDGTTHEQFF. The CDR3 DNA sequence: TGTGCCAGCAGTGACGGGACTACCCATGAGCAGTTCTTC.

The J gene is TRBJ1-1, the V gene TRBV5-5; 10 bases are shared with TRBD1. V lost 0 bases and J lost 0; bases outside the gene matches: 8. This CDR3 region has 18 residues. Germline CDR1 reads SGHKS; CDR2 reads YYEKEE (reference sequence). DNA for the CDR3: TGTGCCAGCAGCTTGGGGCGGGACAGGGGTTCCATGAACACTGAAGCTTTCTTT. Encoded protein: CASSLGRDRGSMNTEAFF.

In DNA, the CDR3 is TGTGCCAGTAGTAAAGGACTAGCGGGCCAAGAGACCCAGTACTTC. This gives the protein CASSKGLAGQETQYF. The genes are TRBV19 and TRBJ2-5, with 11 positions matching TRBD2. Unmatched junction bases numbered 2, after V lost 4 bases and J lost 1 base. The CDR3 consists of 15 residues. CDR1 and CDR2 from the germline V gene are LNHDA and SQIVND (reference sequence).

This clone was counted a single time. The chain is built from TRBV19 and TRBJ2-7, with a possible D match to TRBD2 (6 bases). Between the trimmed V and J ends, which lost 5 bases and 7 bases, there was a span of 15 bases. Germline V CDR1 and CDR2: LNHDA, SQIVND (reference sequence). This CDR3 has 13 amino acids. CDR3 nucleotide sequence: TGTGCCAGTAGTTCTCAGGTCGCGGGGGAGCAGTACTTC. Amino acids: CASSSQVAGEQYF.

The chain employs TRBV5-6 and TRBJ2-1; TRBD2 matches 7 bases. The V and J ends lost 5 bases and 8 bases, in that order; junction bases with no gene match: 25. Germline V gene lookup returns CDR1 SGHDT and CDR2 YYEEEE. CDR3 length equals 19 residues. The CDR3 coding sequence is TGTGCCAGCAGGGTCCACTCAAGCGGGAAACCCACTAGGTCTCATGAGCAGTTCTTC. This gives the protein CASRVHSSGKPTRSHEQFF.

This clone was found once. The V and J genes are TRBV4-1 and TRBJ2-5, with TRBD2 matching over 11 bases. The V gene's germline CDR1 is MGHRA and CDR2 YSYEKL. This CDR3 has 22 amino acids. The junction had 23 bases not matched to a gene; V was cut back by 0 bases and J by 5 bases. The CDR3 DNA reads TGCGCCAGCAGCCAAGAAATCCGCCGAGGAACTAGCGGGAGACATGGTCGGGAGACCCAGTACTTC. This encodes CASSQEIRRGTSGRHGRETQYF.

Details on this clone: The germline gene is not matched at one end of the junction; a read error may be the cause. J is TRBJ2-1 and V is TRBV7-7; TRBD2 aligns across 7 bases. Germline loops: CDR1 SSHAT, CDR2 FNYEAQ (reference sequence). This CDR3 spans 15 amino acids. The CDR3 is CASSPAGLAVNEQFF. The CDR3 DNA sequence: TGTGCTAGCAGCCCGGCCGGGCTAGCGGTCAATGAGCAGTTCTTC.

The chain joins TRBV15 to TRBJ2-7, with 7 bases lining up with TRBD1. The CDR3 is made up of 14 amino acids. The V segment lost 3 bases and the J segment 0 bases; nucleotides outside the gene matches: 2. CDR1 LNHNV and CDR2 YYDKDF come from the germline V gene (reference sequence). CDR3 bases: TGTGCCACCAGCAGGGACAGGACCTCCTACGAGCAGTACTTC. Its translation is CATSRDRTSYEQYF. The whole variable domain, remainder taken from reference TRBV15 and TRBJ2-7, is DAMVIQNPRYQVTQFGKPVTLSCSQTLNHNVMYWYQQKSSQAPKLLFHYYDKDFNNEADTPDNFQSRRPNTSFCFLDIRSPGLGDTAMYLCATSRDRTSYEQYFGPGTRLTVT.

For the CDR3, the DNA is TGTGCCAGCTCACGTAGCGGAGAACTAAGCGGGGAGCTGTTTTTT. It yields the protein CASSRSGELSGELFF. This chain joins TRBV18 and TRBJ2-2; the D gene is possibly TRBD2 (6 bases). CDR3 length equals 15 residues. V gave up 4 bases and J gave up 7 bases, with 16 bases separating them. Germline V gene sequence: CDR1 KGHSH, CDR2 LQKENI. Complete variable domain (other parts from reference TRBV18 and TRBJ2-2): NAGVMQNPRHLVRRRGQEARLRCSPMKGHSHVYWYRQLPEEGLKFMVYLQKENIIDESGMPKERFSAEFPKEGPSILRIQQVVRGDSAAYFCASSRSGELSGELFFGEGSRLTVL.